These 32 T cell receptor beta chains were all obtained from the same sample, sequenced in a study of molecular identifiers for immune sequencing clone quantification. TCRdb called the PCR reads again in MiXCR, with one record for every CDR3 protein. The sample comprises over 600,000 distinct CDR3 sequences, 20% of which are singletons, and roughly 0.85% rests with the top ten. The sequencing input was naive CD8+ T cells from blood, with Jurkat cell RNA spiked in. As for subset: FACS-sorted CD8+CD4-CCR7+CD45RA+ naive T cells. These receptors all come from a human donor in good health. Some libraries in this study had Jurkat cell RNA spiked in.

This clonotype was counted between two and nine times. Germline and junction disagree at one end, which may indicate a read error. This sequence joins TRBV12-3 or TRBV12-4 and TRBJ1-1; tentative D call: TRBD1 (6 bases). This CDR3 region has 14 residues. The CDR3 loop is CVSSTAWGASEAFF. The CDR3 DNA reads TGTGTCAGCAGTACCGCTTGGGGGGCGAGTGAAGCTTTCTTT.

In its sample, this clonotype was seen many times. The V call is TRBV4-1, the J call TRBJ1-5; 10 bases align to TRBD1. CDR1 MGHRA and CDR2 YSYEKL come from the germline V gene. The CDR3 is made up of 16 amino acids. Unmatched junction bases numbered 2, after V lost 2 bases and J lost 1 base. CDR3 sequence (DNA): TGCGCCAGCAGCCAAAGACAGGGGGCGAGCAATCAGCCCCAGCATTTT. Its translation: CASSQRQGASNQPQHF.

With regard to this clonotype: A much larger clone differs by one base, so this may be a read error. The rearrangement uses TRBV11-3 and TRBJ2-7; 9 bases line up with TRBD1. In germline, CDR1 is SGHNT, CDR2 YENEEA. V lost 0 bases and J lost 6; bases outside the gene matches: 3. The CDR3 spans 14 residues. The CDR3 here is CASSLEGQGREQYF. The DNA of the CDR3 is TGTGCCAGCAGCTTAGAGGGACAGGGCCGCGAGCAGTACTTC.

This clonotype was counted only a few times. The chain recombines TRBV27 with TRBJ2-7, with D maybe TRBD2 (5 bases). Trimming removed 3 bases from V and 1 base from J, with 13 bases in between. The germline V gene has CDR1 MNHEY and CDR2 SMNVEV (reference sequence). The CDR3 has 15 amino acids. The CDR3 DNA is TGTGCCAGCAGTTTTGCGAGCGGAGTATCCTACGAGCAGTACTTC. It encodes CASSFASGVSYEQYF.

At least ten counts were recorded for this clonotype. The chain uses TRBV9 and TRBJ2-7; 11 bases fit TRBD1. The CDR3 covers 15 residues. With 4 bases clipped from V and 3 bases from J, the junction kept 6 bases outside the gene matches. Per germline, CDR1 SGDLS and CDR2 YYNGEE. CDR3 protein: CASSPAGTGGYEQYF. Here the CDR3 DNA reads TGTGCCAGCAGCCCGGCCGGGACAGGGGGCTACGAGCAGTACTTC.

On this clonotype itself: A much larger clone differs from this one at a single base, so this may be a read error. This sequence joins TRBV12-3 or TRBV12-4 and TRBJ1-2; D ambiguous. CDR3 length equals 12 residues. The CDR3 region has the DNA TGTGCCTGCAGTGAGGGCTTATATGGCTACACCTTC. This gives the protein CACSEGLYGYTF.

As for this clonotype: A junction end diverges from the germline sequence, so it may reflect a read error. J is TRBJ2-2 and V is TRBV7-6; possible D gene TRBD2, 5 bases. This CDR3 has 12 residues. From germline, CDR1 is SGHVS and CDR2 FNYEAQ. The CDR3 coding sequence is TGTGCCAGCGGCTTAGCGTACGGGGAGCTGTTTTTT. Translation: CASGLAYGELFF.

The sample holds many counts of this clonotype. The J gene is TRBJ2-1, the V gene TRBV6-2 or TRBV6-3; unclear D gene. CDR1 and CDR2 (germline): MNHEY, SVGEGT. V lost 5 bases and J 7 bases, leaving 9 bases between the germline ends. The CDR3 covers 12 residues. The CDR3 DNA reads TGTGCCAGCAGTCCATTCAAAAATGAGCAGTTCTTC. Protein: CASSPFKNEQFF.

This clonotype has more than one count but fewer than ten. With a much larger clone just one base away, this may be a read error. The J gene is TRBJ1-1, the V gene TRBV12-3 or TRBV12-4; D remains ambiguous. This CDR3 region has 13 residues. The CDR3 here is CASSLNRVSEALF. The DNA of the CDR3 is TGTGCCAGCAGTTTAAATAGGGTTTCTGAAGCTCTCTTT.

This clonotype was seen a single time. This chain links TRBV6-2 or TRBV6-3 with TRBJ2-7; D tentatively reads TRBD1 or TRBD2 (5 bases each). CDR1 and CDR2 (germline): MNHEY, SVGEGT. Trimming stripped 5 bases from V and 2 bases from J, with 16 bases between. The CDR3 totals 15 residues. The CDR3 reads CASSVVEGRAYEQYF. CDR3 DNA: TGTGCCAGCAGTGTAGTCGAGGGGAGAGCCTACGAGCAGTACTTC.

The chain joins TRBV27 to TRBJ1-2, with TRBD1 identical over 9 bases. V trimming: 3 bases; J trimming: 4 bases; junction bases outside the gene matches: 9. This CDR3 has 16 residues. Germline V lookup: CDR1 MNHEY, CDR2 SMNVEV (reference sequence). The CDR3 spells CASSLDGTGLGYGYTF. In DNA form, the CDR3 reads TGTGCCAGCAGTTTGGACGGGACAGGGCTGGGCTATGGCTACACCTTC.

This clonotype was seen at least ten times. The chain recombines TRBV19 with TRBJ1-4; 7 bases agree with TRBD1. With V trimmed by 7 bases and J by 8 bases, 10 bases remained unmatched. The CDR3 has 14 residues. Germline V CDR1 and CDR2: LNHDA, SQIVND (reference sequence). CDR3 protein: CASTIQGFGEKLFF. CDR3 nucleotides: TGTGCCAGTACGATACAGGGGTTCGGCGAAAAACTGTTTTTT.

Comment on this clonotype: It may be a read error: a sequence one base away is much more abundant. The chain employs TRBV7-6 and TRBJ1-1; no clear D. Germline loops: CDR1 SGHVS, CDR2 FNYEAQ. The CDR3 has 14 amino acids. CDR3: CASSLELENTEALF. In DNA, the CDR3 is TGTGCCAGCAGCTTAGAGTTAGAGAACACTGAAGCTCTCTTT.

The rearrangement links TRBV6-6 to TRBJ2-1, with a tentative D call TRBD2 (6 bases). The CDR3 spans 16 residues. Germline V lookup: CDR1 MNHNY, CDR2 SVGAGI (reference sequence). Trimming took off 7 bases at V and 6 bases at J, with 22 bases between the two ends. The CDR3 DNA is TGTGCCAGCACCATCTCCCTGGCGGGATTAGTCAATGAGCAGTTCTTC. This codes for CASTISLAGLVNEQFF.

J is TRBJ2-1 and V is TRBV19; 8 positions agree with TRBD1. In germline, CDR1 is LNHDA, CDR2 SQIVND (reference sequence). The trim removed 3 bases at V and 2 bases at J, leaving 3 bases unmatched. The CDR3 length is 15 residues. The CDR3 is CASSMAGGPYNEQFF. The CDR3, as DNA: TGTGCCAGTAGTATGGCAGGGGGCCCCTACAATGAGCAGTTCTTC.

This clonotype was picked up one time. Being one base from a much bigger clone, this may be a read error. The chain uses TRBV28 and TRBJ2-7, with TRBD2 matching over 10 bases. The CDR3 totals 18 residues. CDR1 and CDR2 (germline): MDHEN, SYDVKM. DNA of the CDR3: TGTGCCGGCAGTTCCCTAGCGGGAGACAAGGGGAGGTACTACGAGCAGTACTTC. This gives the protein CAGSSLAGDKGRYYEQYF.

This clonotype was detected ten times or more. The chain links TRBV6-2 or TRBV6-3 to TRBJ2-3, with 12 nucleotides matching TRBD2. The CDR3 runs 17 residues. J was trimmed by 1 base and V by 6 bases; bases with no gene match: 8. Germline CDR1 and CDR2: MNHEY and SVGEGT. CDR3 loop: CASSLGLAGWGTDTQYF. The CDR3, as DNA: TGTGCCAGCAGCCTCGGACTAGCGGGGTGGGGCACAGATACGCAGTATTTT.

As regards this clonotype: A read error is possible here, since a much larger clone lies one base away. This chain uses TRBV20-1 with TRBJ1-2, with D maybe TRBD1 (5 bases). Germline V lookup: CDR1 DFQATT, CDR2 SNEGSKA (reference sequence). V gave up 3 bases and J gave up 12 bases, with 23 bases separating them. The CDR3 contains 14 residues. In DNA, the CDR3 is TGCAGTGCTAGGCCCCAGGGCTTCATCCTGGGCCACACCTTC. Its translation: CSARPQGFILGHTF.

This clonotype has only a few counts. This chain uses TRBV12-3 or TRBV12-4 with TRBJ2-1, with 15 bases identical to TRBD2. The ends lost 4 bases at V and 4 bases at J; junction bases unmatched: 8. This CDR3 comprises 18 residues. The CDR3 bases are TGTGCCAGCAGTTCCGGACTAGCGGGGGGGCCGGGATACAATGAGCAGTTCTTC. Amino acid sequence: CASSSGLAGGPGYNEQFF.

This clonotype was seen repeatedly, ten times or more. V gene TRBV13 combines with J gene TRBJ2-3; maybe TRBD1 (5 bases). CDR3 length equals 15 residues. The germline V gene encodes CDR1 PRHDT and CDR2 FYEKMQ (reference sequence). Trimming removed 1 base at V and 0 bases at J, with 8 bases between. CDR3 sequence reads: CASSLERGSTDTQYF. DNA for the CDR3: TGTGCCAGCAGCTTAGAAAGGGGAAGCACAGATACGCAGTATTTT.

This clonotype was observed many times. The chain carries TRBV30 and TRBJ2-3, with 12 bases matching TRBD1. The germline V gene encodes CDR1 GTSNPN and CDR2 SVGIG (reference sequence). J lost 6 bases, V lost 3 bases, and 4 bases had no gene match. The CDR3 spans 14 residues. The CDR3: CAWSGTGGLDTQYF. DNA of the CDR3: TGTGCCTGGAGCGGGACAGGGGGCTTGGATACGCAGTATTTT.

A remark on this clonotype: Just one base apart from a much larger clone, this may be a read error. The chain uses TRBV20-1 and TRBJ2-5, with D possibly being TRBD1 (5 bases). CDR1 and CDR2 from the germline V gene are DFQATT and SNEGSKA (reference sequence). Trimming left V 0 bases short and J 6 bases short, with 20 bases between. This CDR3 region has 16 residues. In nucleotides, the CDR3 is TGCAGTGCTAGAGATTTGGAGACAGATGTCCACAAGACCCAGTACTTC. The encoded protein is CSARDLETDVHKTQYF.

In this sample, this clonotype turned up many times. J is TRBJ2-7 and V is TRBV7-2; 9 nucleotides agree with TRBD2. Germline loops: CDR1 SGHTA, CDR2 FQGNSA. CDR3 length: 15 amino acids. The trim removed 1 base at V and 5 bases at J, leaving 6 bases unmatched. The CDR3 region is CASSLDWGTSNEQYF. The CDR3 DNA reads TGTGCCAGCAGCTTAGATTGGGGGACTAGCAACGAGCAGTACTTC.

In regard to this clonotype: This may be a read error: a much more frequent sequence differs by one nucleotide. V is TRBV7-9 and J is TRBJ2-7, with D possibly being TRBD2 (5 bases). This CDR3 contains 13 residues. Per the germline V gene, CDR1 is SEHNR and CDR2 is FQNEAQ (reference sequence). CDR3 region: CAGSLPGFYEQYF. As DNA, the CDR3 is TGTGCCGGCAGCTTGCCGGGGTTCTACGAGCAGTACTTC.

This clonotype appeared a few times. With a much larger clone just one base away, this may be a read error. The CDR3 carries no conserved terminal phenylalanine or tryptophan, so it likely arises from a read error. CDR3 bases: TGTGCCAGCAGCTTATACAGTAACACTGAAGCTTTCCTT. Its translation: CASSLYSNTEAFL. V usage is TRBV11-2 and J usage is TRBJ1-1; unclear D gene. This CDR3 is built from 13 residues. The V gene lost 2 bases and the J gene lost 2 bases, with 6 bases spanning the gap. The germline gives CDR1 SGHAT, CDR2 FQNNGV.

This clonotype was counted a few times. The chain joins TRBV29-1 to TRBJ2-1; possibly TRBD2 for D (5 bases). Germline CDR1 and CDR2: SQVTM and ANQGSEA. The length of the CDR3 is 11 residues. For the CDR3, the DNA is TGCAGTAGCGCATCCTACAATGAGCAGTTCTTC. Translation gives CSSASYNEQFF.

On this clonotype itself: One junction end disagrees with the germline gene, perhaps due to a read error. This chain joins TRBV23-1 and TRBJ1-2, with TRBD1 as a possible D gene (5 bases). TRBV23-1 is reported as an ORF; its role is uncertain. This CDR3 is 16 amino acids long. The CDR3 reads CVSSQSRGREDYGYTF. CDR3 DNA sequence: TGCGTCAGCAGTCAATCTCGGGGCAGGGAGGACTATGGCTACACCTTC.

As concerns this clonotype: A read error may explain this, as a much larger clone is one base away. The chain uses TRBV25-1 and TRBJ2-7, with 7 bases fitting TRBD1. The CDR3 contains 15 residues. The V segment lost 2 bases and the J segment 9 bases; nucleotides outside the gene matches: 13. The germline CDR1 and CDR2 sequences are MGHDK and SYGVNS. CDR3 in amino acids: CASSEPNGTVRWQYF. CDR3 bases: TGTGCCAGCAGTGAACCCAACGGGACAGTTAGGTGGCAGTACTTC.

This clonotype was recorded many times. V is TRBV28 and J is TRBJ1-1; D gene ambiguous. The CDR3 extends over 13 amino acids. V lost 3 bases to trimming and J lost 2 bases, with 7 bases between them. Germline lookup yields CDR1 MDHEN and CDR2 SYDVKM. Here the CDR3 DNA reads TGTGCCAGCAGTTTGGCCAGAAACACTGAAGCTTTCTTT. Translating it yields CASSLARNTEAFF.

Only a few counts were recorded for this clonotype. V gene TRBV5-4 combines with J gene TRBJ1-3; 10 positions agree with TRBD1. Germline lookup yields CDR1 SGHNT and CDR2 YYREEE (reference sequence). This CDR3 comprises 15 residues. V dropped 4 bases and J dropped 4; count of bases not matched to a gene: 5. In nucleotides, the CDR3 is TGTGCCAGCAGCCCTGACAGGGGGCCAGGAAACACCATATATTTT. Translated: CASSPDRGPGNTIYF.

This clonotype was observed at least ten times. The V and J genes are TRBV5-4 and TRBJ2-7; TRBD2 matches at 7 bases. Per germline, CDR1 SGHNT and CDR2 YYREEE (reference sequence). The CDR3 sequence is 14 residues long. V was pared by 4 bases and J by 0 bases, with 4 bases of the junction left unmatched. The CDR3, as DNA: TGTGCCAGCAGCCTAGCGGACCTCTCCTACGAGCAGTACTTC. As protein: CASSLADLSYEQYF.

This clonotype was counted a few times. As DNA, the CDR3 is TGTGCCAGCAGCCCATCTCGGACAGGGATCTATGGCTACACCTTC. It encodes CASSPSRTGIYGYTF. The chain couples TRBV11-2 to TRBJ1-2; 8 bases are a match to TRBD1. V lost 5 bases to trimming and J lost 4 bases; unmatched junction nucleotides: 9. The CDR3 totals 15 residues. Germline values: CDR1 SGHAT, CDR2 FQNNGV.